This T cell receptor (beta chain) is drawn from a study of blood T cell repertoires in COVID-19. The V and J ends lost 2 bases and 10 bases, in that order; junction bases with no gene match: 1. Per the germline V gene, CDR1 is MNHEY and CDR2 is SMNVEV (reference sequence). The CDR3 contains 11 residues. The repertoire was sequenced with immunoSEQ multiplex PCR; TCRdb's copy has only in-frame clones and lacks some. The data contain roughly 280,000 clones, under 95% of them singletons. Clinical history as reported by participants underpinned cohort assignment. This receptor was taken from a man between 40 and 49 years old who had been exposed to COVID-19. The chain links TRBV27 to TRBJ1-1; 7 bases map to TRBD1. The sequenced sample consisted of PBMCs or T cells enriched from blood (not recorded which). Here the CDR3 reads CASSLRGRAFF. In DNA, the CDR3 is TGTGCCAGCAGTTTAAGGGGGCGAGCTTTCTTT.